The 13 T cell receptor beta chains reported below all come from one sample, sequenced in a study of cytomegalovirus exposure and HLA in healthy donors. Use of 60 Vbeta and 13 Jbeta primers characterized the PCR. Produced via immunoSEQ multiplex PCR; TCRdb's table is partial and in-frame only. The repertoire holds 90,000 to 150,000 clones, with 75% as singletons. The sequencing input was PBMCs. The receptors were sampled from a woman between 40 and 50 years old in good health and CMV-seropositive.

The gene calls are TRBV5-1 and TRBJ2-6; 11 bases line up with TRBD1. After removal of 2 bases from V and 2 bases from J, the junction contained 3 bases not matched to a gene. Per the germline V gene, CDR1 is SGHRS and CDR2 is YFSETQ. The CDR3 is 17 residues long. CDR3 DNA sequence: TGCGCCAGCAGCTTCTGGACAGGGGGCACTGGGGCCAACGTCCTGACTTTC. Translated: CASSFWTGGTGANVLTF.

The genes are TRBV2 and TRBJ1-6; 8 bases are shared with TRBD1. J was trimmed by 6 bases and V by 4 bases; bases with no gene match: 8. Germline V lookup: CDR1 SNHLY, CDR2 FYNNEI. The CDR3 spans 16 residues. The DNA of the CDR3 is TGTGCCAGCAGTGGACAGGGGCCGGGGGTTAATTCACCCCTCCACTTT. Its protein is CASSGQGPGVNSPLHF.

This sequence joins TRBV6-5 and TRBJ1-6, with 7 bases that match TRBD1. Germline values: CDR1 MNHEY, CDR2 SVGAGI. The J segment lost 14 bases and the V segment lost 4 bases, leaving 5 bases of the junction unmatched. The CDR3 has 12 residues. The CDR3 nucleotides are TGTGCCAGCAGTTTTACAGGGGCCACCCTCCACTTT. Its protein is CASSFTGATLHF.

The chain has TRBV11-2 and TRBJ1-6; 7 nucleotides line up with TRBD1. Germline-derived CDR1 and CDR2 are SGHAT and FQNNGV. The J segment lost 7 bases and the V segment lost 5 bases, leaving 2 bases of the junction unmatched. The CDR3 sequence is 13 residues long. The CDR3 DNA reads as TGTGCCAGCAGCCGACAGGGAAATTCACCCCTCCACTTT. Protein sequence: CASSRQGNSPLHF.

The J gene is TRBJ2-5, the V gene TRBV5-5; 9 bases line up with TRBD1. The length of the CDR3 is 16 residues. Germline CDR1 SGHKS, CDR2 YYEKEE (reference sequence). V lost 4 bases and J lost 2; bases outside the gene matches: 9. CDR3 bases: TGTGCCAGCAGCACTTACCGGGACAGGGCTCAAGAGACCCAGTACTTC. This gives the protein CASSTYRDRAQETQYF.

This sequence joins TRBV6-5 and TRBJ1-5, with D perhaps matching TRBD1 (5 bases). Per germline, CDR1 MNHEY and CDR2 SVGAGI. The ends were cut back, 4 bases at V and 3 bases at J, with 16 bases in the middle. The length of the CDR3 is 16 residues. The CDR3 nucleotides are TGTGCCAGCAGTTTAAAGGCGGGGGAATCCAATCAGCCCCAGCATTTT. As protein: CASSLKAGESNQPQHF.

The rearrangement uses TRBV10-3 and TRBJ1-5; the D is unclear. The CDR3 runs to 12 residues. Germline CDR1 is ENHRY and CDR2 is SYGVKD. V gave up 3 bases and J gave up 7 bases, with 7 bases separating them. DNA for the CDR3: TGTGCCATCAGTGATCGAGGGCAGCCCCAGCATTTT. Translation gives CAISDRGQPQHF.

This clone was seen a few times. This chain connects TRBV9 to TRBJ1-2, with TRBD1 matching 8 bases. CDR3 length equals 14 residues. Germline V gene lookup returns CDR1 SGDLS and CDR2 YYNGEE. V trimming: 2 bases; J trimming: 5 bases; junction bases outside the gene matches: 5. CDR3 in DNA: TGTGCCAGCAGCGTGTCAGGGGGCGCTTATGGCTACACCTTC. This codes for CASSVSGGAYGYTF.

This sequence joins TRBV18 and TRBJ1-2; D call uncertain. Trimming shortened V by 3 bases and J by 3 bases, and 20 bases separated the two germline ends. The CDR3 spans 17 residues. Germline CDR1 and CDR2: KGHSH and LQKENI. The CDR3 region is CASSPTIGRRLDYGYTF. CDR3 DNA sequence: TGTGCCAGCTCACCTACTATCGGCAGGAGGTTGGACTATGGCTACACCTTC.

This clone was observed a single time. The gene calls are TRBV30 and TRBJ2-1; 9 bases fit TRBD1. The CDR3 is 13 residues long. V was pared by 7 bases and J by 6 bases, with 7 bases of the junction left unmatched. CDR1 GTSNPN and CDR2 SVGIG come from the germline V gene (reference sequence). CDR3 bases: TGTGCCTTGGAGCGGGACAGGGCCAATGAGCAGTTCTTC. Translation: CALERDRANEQFF.

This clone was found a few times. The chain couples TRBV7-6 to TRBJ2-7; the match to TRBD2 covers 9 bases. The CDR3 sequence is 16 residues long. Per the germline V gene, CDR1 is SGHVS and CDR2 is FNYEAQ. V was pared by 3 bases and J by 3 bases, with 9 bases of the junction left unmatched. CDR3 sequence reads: CASSFDERGAVYEQYF. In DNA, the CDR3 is TGTGCCAGCAGCTTCGACGAGCGGGGGGCCGTCTACGAGCAGTACTTC.

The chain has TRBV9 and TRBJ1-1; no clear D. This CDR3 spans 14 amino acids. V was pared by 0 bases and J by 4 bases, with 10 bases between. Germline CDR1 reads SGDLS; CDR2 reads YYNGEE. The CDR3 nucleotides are TGTGCCAGCAGCGTAGGGGTCGGCGGCACTGAAGCTTTCTTT. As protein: CASSVGVGGTEAFF.

The CDR3 DNA reads as TGTGCCAGCAGCGCCGGGACAGGGTCCTACGAGCAGTACTTC. Translating gives CASSAGTGSYEQYF. The chain recombines TRBV5-4 with TRBJ2-7; TRBD1 matches at 9 bases. V gave up 4 bases and J gave up 1 base; unmatched junction bases: 3. Looked up from germline, CDR1 is SGHNT and CDR2 is YYREEE (reference sequence). The CDR3 runs 14 residues. Variable domain in full (rest from reference TRBV5-4 and TRBJ2-7): ETGVTQSPTHLIKTRGQQVTLRCSSQSGHNTVSWYQQALGQGPQFIFQYYREEENGRGNFPPRFSGLQFPNYSSELNVNALELDDSALYLCASSAGTGSYEQYFGPGTRLTVT.